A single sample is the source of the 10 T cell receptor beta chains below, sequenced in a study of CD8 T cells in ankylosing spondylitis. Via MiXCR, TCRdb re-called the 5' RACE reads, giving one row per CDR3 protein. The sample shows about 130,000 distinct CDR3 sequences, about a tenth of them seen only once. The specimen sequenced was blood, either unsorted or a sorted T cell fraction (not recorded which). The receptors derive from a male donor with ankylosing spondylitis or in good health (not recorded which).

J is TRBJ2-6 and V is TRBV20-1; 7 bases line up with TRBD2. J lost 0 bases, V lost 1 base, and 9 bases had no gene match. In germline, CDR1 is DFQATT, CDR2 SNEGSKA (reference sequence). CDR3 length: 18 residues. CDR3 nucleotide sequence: TGCAGTGCTAGAGTTGGGGCGGGAGACCGCTCTGGGGCCAACGTCCTGACTTTC. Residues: CSARVGAGDRSGANVLTF.

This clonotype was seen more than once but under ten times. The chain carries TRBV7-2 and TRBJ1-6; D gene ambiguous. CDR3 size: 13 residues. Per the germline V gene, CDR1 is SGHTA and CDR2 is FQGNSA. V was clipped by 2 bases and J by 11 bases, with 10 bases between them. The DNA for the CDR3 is TGTGCCAGCAGCTTATCTGGGGTTACACCCCTCCACTTT. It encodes CASSLSGVTPLHF.

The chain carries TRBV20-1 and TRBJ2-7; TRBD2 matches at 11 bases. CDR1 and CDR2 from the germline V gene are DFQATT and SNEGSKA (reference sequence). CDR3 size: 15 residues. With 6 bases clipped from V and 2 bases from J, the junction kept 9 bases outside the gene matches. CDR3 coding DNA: TGCAGTGCCACTAGCGGGAGTGTTTTCCCCTACGAGCAGTACTTC. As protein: CSATSGSVFPYEQYF.

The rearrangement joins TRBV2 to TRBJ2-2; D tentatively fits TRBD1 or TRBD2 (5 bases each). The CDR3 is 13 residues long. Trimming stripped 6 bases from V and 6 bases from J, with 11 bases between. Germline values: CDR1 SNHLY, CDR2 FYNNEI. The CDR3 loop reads CASRRGVPGELFF. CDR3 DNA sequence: TGTGCCAGCAGGAGAGGGGTCCCCGGGGAGCTGTTTTTT.

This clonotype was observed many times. CDR3 protein: CSARDPTGLGEAFF. The DNA of the CDR3 is TGCAGTGCTAGAGACCCTACAGGGTTAGGTGAAGCTTTCTTT. This chain joins TRBV20-1 and TRBJ1-1, with D perhaps TRBD1 (6 bases). The CDR3 totals 14 residues. CDR1 and CDR2 from the germline V gene are DFQATT and SNEGSKA (reference sequence). Trimming left V 0 bases short and J 7 bases short, with 15 bases between.

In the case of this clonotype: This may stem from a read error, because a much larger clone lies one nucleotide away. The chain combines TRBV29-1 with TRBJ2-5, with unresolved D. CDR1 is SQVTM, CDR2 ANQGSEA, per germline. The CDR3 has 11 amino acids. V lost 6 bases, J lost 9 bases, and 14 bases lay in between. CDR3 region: CSVLTLPAQYF. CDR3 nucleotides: TGCAGCGTCTTGACCCTCCCGGCCCAGTACTTC. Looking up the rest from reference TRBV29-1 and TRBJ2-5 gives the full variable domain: SAVISQKPSRDICQRGTSLTIQCQVDSQVTMMFWYRQQPGQSLTLIATANQGSEATYESGFVIDKFPISRPNLTFSTLTVSNMSPEDSSIYLCSVLTLPAQYFGPGTRLLVL.

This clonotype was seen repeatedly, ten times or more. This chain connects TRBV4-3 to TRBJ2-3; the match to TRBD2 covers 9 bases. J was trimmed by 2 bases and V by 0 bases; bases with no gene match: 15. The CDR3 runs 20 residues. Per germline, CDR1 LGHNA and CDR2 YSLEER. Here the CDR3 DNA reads TGCGCCAGCAGCCAAGACTTCTTTAGCGGGAGTGTTACTTTCACAGATACGCAGTATTTT. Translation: CASSQDFFSGSVTFTDTQYF.

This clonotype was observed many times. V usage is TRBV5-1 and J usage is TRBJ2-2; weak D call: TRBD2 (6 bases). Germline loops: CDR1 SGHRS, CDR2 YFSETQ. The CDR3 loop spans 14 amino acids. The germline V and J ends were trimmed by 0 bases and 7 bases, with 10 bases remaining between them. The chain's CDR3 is CASSLEGSGGELFF. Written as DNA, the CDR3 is TGCGCCAGCAGCTTGGAGGGTAGCGGCGGGGAGCTGTTTTTT.

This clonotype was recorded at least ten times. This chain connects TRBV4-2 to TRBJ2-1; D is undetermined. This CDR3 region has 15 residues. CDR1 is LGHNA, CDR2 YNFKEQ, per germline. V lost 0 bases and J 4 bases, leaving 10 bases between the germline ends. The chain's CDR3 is CASSQDVRQYNEQFF. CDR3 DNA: TGTGCCAGCAGCCAAGATGTTAGGCAGTACAATGAGCAGTTCTTC.

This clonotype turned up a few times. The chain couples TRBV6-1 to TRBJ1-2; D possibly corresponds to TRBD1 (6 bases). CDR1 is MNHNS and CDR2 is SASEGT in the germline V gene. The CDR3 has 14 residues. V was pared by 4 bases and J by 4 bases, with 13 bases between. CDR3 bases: TGTGCCAGCAGTGTTGGGGGGCCTGGCTATGGCTACACCTTC. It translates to CASSVGGPGYGYTF.